A single sample is the source of the 14 T cell receptor beta chains below, sequenced in a study of blood T cell repertoires in COVID-19. The repertoire was sequenced with immunoSEQ multiplex PCR; TCRdb's copy has only in-frame clones and lacks some. The table has about 250,000 clones, approximately 91% seen once. The sequenced material came from peripheral blood. The source is a woman in her forties who had recovered from COVID-19.

The CDR3: CASSGVRWTEAFF. In DNA form, the CDR3 reads TGTGCCAGCAGTGGAGTGAGGTGGACTGAAGCTTTCTTT. The chain employs TRBV12-3 or TRBV12-4 and TRBJ1-1; D is undetermined. This CDR3 is built from 13 residues. Between the trimmed V and J ends, which lost 5 bases and 5 bases, there was a span of 12 bases.

V usage is TRBV19 and J usage is TRBJ1-5; D gene unclear. The germline V gene encodes CDR1 LNHDA and CDR2 SQIVND (reference sequence). The CDR3 sequence is 16 residues long. V gave up 1 base and J gave up 0 bases, with 10 bases separating them. The CDR3 nucleotides are TGTGCCAGTAGTATAGTGACAAGCTATAGCAATCAGCCCCAGCATTTT. The encoded protein is CASSIVTSYSNQPQHF.

The V call is TRBV6-4, the J call TRBJ1-1, with unresolved D. The ends were cut back, 4 bases at V and 1 base at J, with 7 bases in the middle. In germline, CDR1 is MRHNA, CDR2 SNTAGT. The CDR3 is 13 residues long. CDR3: CASSVEANTEAFF. Here the CDR3 DNA reads TGTGCCAGCAGTGTTGAGGCGAACACTGAAGCTTTCTTT.

The genes are TRBV29-1 and TRBJ2-3; a weak D match, TRBD1 (6 bases). CDR3 size: 13 residues. Germline V gene lookup returns CDR1 SQVTM and CDR2 ANQGSEA. V lost 3 bases, J lost 3 bases, and 10 bases lay in between. The CDR3 nucleotides are TGCAGCGTTGATGAGAGGGGGACAGATACGCAGTATTTT. As protein: CSVDERGTDTQYF.

This rearrangement joins TRBV6-1 to TRBJ1-4; D is uncertain. Trimming pared 4 bases from V and 8 bases from J, leaving 20 bases between. The CDR3 length is 16 residues. CDR1 is MNHNS, CDR2 SASEGT, per germline. The CDR3 here is CASSGGETILREKLFF. CDR3 nucleotide sequence: TGTGCCAGCAGTGGCGGGGAGACCATACTAAGGGAAAAACTGTTTTTT.

The chain links TRBV5-1 to TRBJ1-2, with 12 bases aligning to TRBD1. The CDR3 is 15 amino acids. V trimming: 2 bases; J trimming: 7 bases; junction bases outside the gene matches: 6. Germline-derived CDR1 and CDR2 are SGHRS and YFSETQ. The CDR3 DNA follows: TGCGCCAGCAGCTTCGGGACAGGGGGCGACCCTGGCTACACCTTC. Translated: CASSFGTGGDPGYTF. The full variable domain, in which reference TRBV5-1 and TRBJ1-2 provide the parts outside the CDR3, is KAGVTQTPRYLIKTRGQQVTLSCSPISGHRSVSWYQQTPGQGLQFLFEYFSETQRNKGNFPGRFSGRQFSNSRSEMNVSTLELGDSALYLCASSFGTGGDPGYTFGSGTRLTVV.

The chain employs TRBV2 and TRBJ2-2; 7 nucleotides match TRBD1. CDR1 and CDR2 from the germline V gene are SNHLY and FYNNEI. V gave up 8 bases and J gave up 6 bases; unmatched junction bases: 18. The CDR3 length is 17 residues. CDR3 sequence reads: CASQGNNRGVAPGELFF. Here the CDR3 DNA reads TGTGCCAGCCAAGGAAATAACAGGGGAGTGGCCCCCGGGGAGCTGTTTTTT.

V gene TRBV7-2 combines with J gene TRBJ1-2; a possible D gene is TRBD1 (6 bases). The CDR3 has 16 residues. The V end was cut by 5 bases, the J end by 5 bases, with 21 bases between. Per the germline V gene, CDR1 is SGHTA and CDR2 is FQGNSA. The CDR3 region has the DNA TGTGCCAGCAGCCCCGGGACAAGTGGACGAAGATATGGCTACACCTTC. Amino acids: CASSPGTSGRRYGYTF.

This clone was counted between two and nine times. The CDR3 DNA follows: TGCGCCAGCAGCCGAGCAGGCGGCAGGGAAAACACAGATACGCAGTATTTT. Its translation is CASSRAGGRENTDTQYF. The genes are TRBV5-1 and TRBJ2-3; weak D call: TRBD1 (5 bases). CDR3 size: 17 residues. V lost 4 bases and J lost 2, with 20 bases in between. Germline V gene lookup returns CDR1 SGHRS and CDR2 YFSETQ.

This chain links TRBV27 with TRBJ2-7; TRBD1 is a possible D gene (6 bases). CDR3 size: 15 residues. Trimming took off 5 bases at V and 0 bases at J, with 14 bases between the two ends. Germline V gene lookup returns CDR1 MNHEY and CDR2 SMNVEV (reference sequence). The CDR3 bases are TGTGCCAGCAGTACCGCCGGACAGCGCTCCTACGAGCAGTACTTC. Translated: CASSTAGQRSYEQYF.

The chain is built from TRBV18 and TRBJ2-3, with TRBD1 matching over 9 bases. V shed 6 bases, J shed 2 bases, and the junction held 12 bases outside the gene matches. This CDR3 is 17 amino acids long. Germline values: CDR1 KGHSH, CDR2 LQKENI. CDR3 coding DNA: TGTGCCAGCTCCCGCCTTGGGACAGGGACCCTCACAGATACGCAGTATTTT. It translates to CASSRLGTGTLTDTQYF.

This clone was picked up a small number of times. The gene calls are TRBV27 and TRBJ2-7; 11 bases are a match to TRBD2. Trimming took 8 bases from V and 9 from J; bases not matched to a gene: 15. This CDR3 contains 15 residues. Germline CDR1 is MNHEY and CDR2 is SMNVEV (reference sequence). The CDR3, as DNA: TGTGCCAGCGGAGCCCGGGGACTAGCGGTTTTAACGCAGTACTTC. Its translation: CASGARGLAVLTQYF.

This rearrangement joins TRBV7-8 to TRBJ1-6; TRBD1 aligns across 8 bases. Germline CDR1 and CDR2: SGHVS and FQNEAQ. With V trimmed by 5 bases and J by 7 bases, 4 bases remained unmatched. This CDR3 contains 14 residues. CDR3 residues: CASSGRTGNSPLHF. The DNA of the CDR3 is TGTGCCAGCAGCGGTAGGACAGGGAATTCACCCCTCCACTTT.

The gene calls are TRBV29-1 and TRBJ2-7; TRBD1 might be the D (6 bases). This CDR3 has 13 amino acids. Germline CDR1 reads SQVTM; CDR2 reads ANQGSEA. V shed 8 bases and J shed 0 bases, with 14 bases lying between them. The CDR3 DNA reads TGCAGCACAAAACAGGGAAGCTCCTACGAGCAGTACTTC. Amino acid sequence: CSTKQGSSYEQYF.